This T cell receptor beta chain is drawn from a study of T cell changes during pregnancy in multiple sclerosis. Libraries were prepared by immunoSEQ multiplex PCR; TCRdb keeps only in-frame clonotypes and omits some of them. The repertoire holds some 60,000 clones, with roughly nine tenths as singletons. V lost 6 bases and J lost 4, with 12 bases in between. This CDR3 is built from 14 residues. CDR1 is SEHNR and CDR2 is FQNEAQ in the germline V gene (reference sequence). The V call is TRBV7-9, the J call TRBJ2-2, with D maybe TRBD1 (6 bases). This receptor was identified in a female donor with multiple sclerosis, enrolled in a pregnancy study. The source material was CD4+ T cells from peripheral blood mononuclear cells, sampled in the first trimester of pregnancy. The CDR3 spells CASSMTGITGELFF. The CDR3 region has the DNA TGTGCCAGCAGTATGACAGGAATCACCGGGGAGCTGTTTTTT.